Following are 17 T cell receptor beta chains from one sample sequenced in a study of metastatic and nonmetastatic thyroid tumors. TCRdb re-called clones via MiXCR from the PCR reads. The sample gives 35,000 to 50,000 clones, approximately 13% of which show up once; more than 8% is in the top ten. Treatment of any kind had been given to no patient before thyroid surgery. The specimen sequenced was blood. The receptors were gathered from a female donor with papillary thyroid cancer or a benign thyroid nodule (not recorded which). Some clones in this sample may be carry-over from other donors' samples.

This clone was recorded many times. A single base separates this from a much larger clone, so it may be a read error. The J gene is TRBJ2-7, the V gene TRBV9; a weak D match, TRBD1 (5 bases). The CDR3 has 14 amino acids. Germline assignment: CDR1 SGDLS and CDR2 YYNGEE. Trimming pared 0 bases from V and 3 bases from J, leaving 10 bases between. CDR3 sequence (DNA): TGTGCCAGCAGCGTAGGTCCAGGGTTCTACGAGCAGTACTTC. Translated, it gives CASSVGPGFYEQYF.

The sample holds many counts of this clone. The chain links TRBV5-1 to TRBJ2-1; D perhaps matches TRBD2 (6 bases). CDR1 and CDR2 (germline): SGHRS, YFSETQ. The CDR3 consists of 16 residues. V was cut by 0 bases and J by 5 bases, with 15 bases left in between. For the CDR3, the DNA is TGCGCCAGCAGCTTGGGCACTAGCAATCTAAACAATGAGCAGTTCTTC. It is translated as CASSLGTSNLNNEQFF.

This clone was detected many times. CDR3 region: CSARDLRESSYEQYF. The CDR3 coding sequence is TGCAGTGCTAGAGATCTGCGGGAGTCCAGCTACGAGCAGTACTTC. The chain recombines TRBV20-1 with TRBJ2-7, with 7 bases matching TRBD2. The CDR3 spans 15 residues. V lost 0 bases and J lost 3; bases outside the gene matches: 8. In germline, CDR1 is DFQATT, CDR2 SNEGSKA (reference sequence).

Of note for this clone: A much larger clone sits a single nucleotide away, making a read error possible. The gene calls are TRBV3-1 and TRBJ1-3, with TRBD1 as a possible D gene (5 bases). Trimming took off 3 bases at V and 6 bases at J, with 12 bases between the two ends. The CDR3 is 14 amino acids. The V gene's germline CDR1 is LGHDT and CDR2 YNNKEL (reference sequence). This CDR3 reads CASSQRGEVNTIYF. Here the CDR3 DNA reads TGTGCCAGCAGCCAGCGAGGGGAAGTAAACACCATATATTTT.

This clone has at least ten counts. The chain links TRBV15 to TRBJ2-5; 7 bases are shared with TRBD2. V trimming: 6 bases; J trimming: 5 bases; junction bases outside the gene matches: 12. The CDR3 contains 15 residues. Per the germline V gene, CDR1 is LNHNV and CDR2 is YYDKDF (reference sequence). CDR3 in amino acids: CATRGGSISPETQYF. The CDR3 DNA sequence: TGTGCCACCAGGGGAGGGAGCATATCCCCGGAGACCCAGTACTTC.

This clone was detected many times. V and J are TRBV4-1 and TRBJ2-7, with 10 nucleotides matching TRBD2. J was trimmed by 4 bases and V by 0 bases; bases with no gene match: 6. Germline V gene data show CDR1 as MGHRA and CDR2 as YSYEKL. The CDR3 has 16 amino acids. CDR3 nucleotides: TGCGCCAGCAGCCAAGATAGGGCTAGCGGGAGTTACGAGCAGTACTTC. Encoded protein: CASSQDRASGSYEQYF.

This clone showed up many times. Different DNA sequences within this sample yield the same CDR3. The chain recombines TRBV2 with TRBJ1-6; D is unresolved. Deletions cut 4 bases from V and 7 bases from J, with 11 bases between. This CDR3 spans 14 amino acids. Germline V lookup: CDR1 SNHLY, CDR2 FYNNEI. For the CDR3, the DNA is TGTGCCAGCAGTGGGTCCAGGAACAATTCACCCCTCCACTTT. Protein product: CASSGSRNNSPLHF.

This clone was seen repeatedly, ten times or more. The chain couples TRBV4-2 to TRBJ2-3; TRBD2 agrees at 10 bases. CDR1 and CDR2 (germline): LGHNA, YNFKEQ. This CDR3 comprises 17 residues. Trimming took 3 bases from V and 3 from J; bases not matched to a gene: 9. CDR3 coding DNA: TGTGCCAGCAGCCATGTGGGGACTAGCGTTGAAACAGATACGCAGTATTTT. Translation: CASSHVGTSVETDTQYF.

About this clone itself: Given a much more abundant clone one base away, this may be a read error. The V call is TRBV18, the J call TRBJ2-7; 7 positions match TRBD2. Looked up from germline, CDR1 is KGHSH and CDR2 is LQKENI. The CDR3 totals 13 residues. The V and J ends lost 4 bases and 3 bases, in that order; junction bases with no gene match: 3. For the CDR3, the DNA is TGTGCCAGCTCACTCCGGGGGGACTACGAGCAGTACTTC. Residues: CASSLRGDYEQYF.

This clone was seen ten or more times. V and J are TRBV5-1 and TRBJ1-3, with TRBD1 identical over 7 bases. With V trimmed by 4 bases and J by 2 bases, 6 bases remained unmatched. The CDR3 runs 15 residues. The V gene's germline CDR1 is SGHRS and CDR2 YFSETQ. The chain's CDR3 is CASSPTGPPGNTIYF. The CDR3 DNA is TGCGCCAGCAGCCCGACAGGGCCCCCTGGAAACACCATATATTTT.

This clone appeared many times. The chain employs TRBV5-1 and TRBJ2-3; D may be TRBD2 (5 bases). The germline V and J ends were trimmed by 1 base and 0 bases, with 6 bases remaining between them. Germline assignment: CDR1 SGHRS and CDR2 YFSETQ. The CDR3 consists of 14 residues. The CDR3 nucleotides are TGCGCCAGCAGCTTGAGCGGTAGCACAGATACGCAGTATTTT. Its protein product is CASSLSGSTDTQYF.

In this sample, this clone turned up many times. This rearrangement joins TRBV29-1 to TRBJ2-7; D assignment may be TRBD1 or TRBD2 (6 bases each). CDR1 is SQVTM, CDR2 ANQGSEA, per germline. Trimming shortened V by 4 bases and J by 3 bases, and 19 bases separated the two germline ends. The CDR3 runs to 15 residues. DNA for the CDR3: TGCAGCGTTGGAGGTGGCGGGACATCCTACTACGAGCAGTACTTC. It is translated as CSVGGGGTSYYEQYF.

Many counts were recorded for this clone. This chain joins TRBV29-1 and TRBJ1-1; the D is unclear. The V end lost 4 bases, the J end lost 3 bases, and 12 bases lay between the germline ends. Germline V CDR1 and CDR2: SQVTM, ANQGSEA. The CDR3 totals 13 residues. The CDR3 spells CSVGEGSYTEAFF. CDR3 bases: TGCAGCGTTGGTGAGGGATCGTACACTGAAGCTTTCTTT.

The table lists this clone with many counts. V usage is TRBV6-1 and J usage is TRBJ1-1; TRBD1 agrees at 9 bases. V shed 8 bases, J shed 5 bases, and the junction held 9 bases outside the gene matches. This CDR3 region has 14 residues. The germline V gene encodes CDR1 MNHNS and CDR2 SASEGT. CDR3 in amino acids: CASATYRGHTEAFF. CDR3 nucleotides: TGTGCCAGCGCTACATACAGGGGGCATACTGAAGCTTTCTTT.

This clone has ten or more counts. The chain couples TRBV3-1 to TRBJ1-2; no clear D. The germline CDR1 and CDR2 sequences are LGHDT and YNNKEL (reference sequence). This CDR3 region has 13 residues. The V end lost 4 bases, the J end lost 4 bases, and 10 bases lay between the germline ends. CDR3 loop: CASSPGLVYGYTF. As DNA, the CDR3 is TGTGCCAGCAGCCCTGGACTGGTCTATGGCTACACCTTC.

This clone was found many times. This chain joins TRBV6-1 and TRBJ2-7, with D perhaps matching TRBD2 (5 bases). The germline V and J ends were trimmed by 6 bases and 4 bases, with 16 bases remaining between them. CDR1 is MNHNS, CDR2 SASEGT, per germline. CDR3 length: 14 residues. CDR3 sequence: CASSLDSLPYEQYF. CDR3 nucleotide sequence: TGTGCCAGCAGCCTGGACTCGTTACCTTACGAGCAGTACTTC.

In the case of this clone: One junction end disagrees with the germline gene, perhaps due to a read error. The rearrangement links TRBV6-1 to TRBJ2-3, with D perhaps being TRBD1 or TRBD2 (5 bases each). Germline CDR1 is MNHNS and CDR2 is SASEGT. The CDR3 is 13 amino acids. The CDR3, as DNA: TGTTCCAGCAAGGGGACCCGACACAGATACGCAGTATTT. Translation gives CSSKGTRHRYAVF.